Below are 20 T cell receptor beta chains sequenced from a single sample in a study of cytomegalovirus exposure and HLA in healthy donors. PCR was performed using 60 Vbeta and 13 Jbeta primers. Assay: immunoSEQ multiplex PCR; the TCRdb copy retains only in-frame clones and omits some. The table includes more than 110,000 clones, around 80% detected once. Material: PBMCs. The receptor source for this set is a woman aged 50 to 60 in good health and CMV-seropositive.

The V and J genes are TRBV29-1 and TRBJ2-7; no definite D call. The length of the CDR3 is 11 residues. V was pared by 5 bases and J by 6 bases, with 11 bases between. CDR1 and CDR2 from the germline V gene are SQVTM and ANQGSEA. CDR3 bases: TGCAGCGTTATGATAAGCGTCGAGCAGTACTTC. Amino acids: CSVMISVEQYF.

This clone was detected a few times. This chain uses TRBV5-8 with TRBJ1-6; no firm D call. With 6 bases removed from V and 0 bases from J, the gap between germline ends came to 10 bases. From germline, CDR1 is SGHTS and CDR2 YDEGEE. CDR3 size: 15 residues. CDR3 coding DNA: TGTGCCAGCACCTGGGGAGGCTCCTATAATTCACCCCTCCACTTT. It is translated as CASTWGGSYNSPLHF.

This clone was counted between two and nine times. V usage is TRBV5-1 and J usage is TRBJ2-2; no definite D call. V lost 0 bases and J lost 5, with 5 bases in between. The CDR3 is made up of 13 amino acids. CDR1 is SGHRS and CDR2 is YFSETQ in the germline V gene. The CDR3 region is CASSLESTGELFF. CDR3 sequence (DNA): TGCGCCAGCAGCTTGGAATCTACCGGGGAGCTGTTTTTT.

The CDR3: CASSGQHVSQSPLHF. As DNA, the CDR3 is TGTGCCAGCAGTGGACAGCATGTCTCCCAATCACCCCTCCACTTT. This rearrangement joins TRBV2 to TRBJ1-6; D is possibly TRBD1 (5 bases). Trimming took 4 bases from V and 10 from J, leaving 17 bases between them. The CDR3 runs 15 residues. CDR1 SNHLY and CDR2 FYNNEI come from the germline V gene. Complete variable domain (other parts from reference TRBV2 and TRBJ1-6): EPEVTQTPSHQVTQMGQEVILRCVPISNHLYFYWYRQILGQKVEFLVSFYNNEISEKSEIFDDQFSVERPDGSNFTLKIRSTKLEDSAMYFCASSGQHVSQSPLHFGNGTRLTVT.

The chain links TRBV27 to TRBJ2-2, with D perhaps matching TRBD1 (6 bases). Trimming removed 8 bases from V and 3 bases from J, with 10 bases in between. This CDR3 has 13 amino acids. Germline CDR1 is MNHEY and CDR2 is SMNVEV (reference sequence). DNA for the CDR3: TGTGCCAGCCGGGACACTTACACCGGGGAGCTGTTTTTT. It specifies CASRDTYTGELFF.

The count of this clone is one. The CDR3 DNA sequence: TGCGCCAGCAGCTTGGATCAGGCCGATAATGAAAAACTGTTTTTT. It encodes CASSLDQADNEKLFF. The chain links TRBV5-1 to TRBJ1-4; D is unclear. Germline CDR1 SGHRS, CDR2 YFSETQ. V was clipped by 0 bases and J by 4 bases, with 10 bases between them. The CDR3 contains 15 residues.

This rearrangement joins TRBV27 to TRBJ2-7; 9 nucleotides line up with TRBD2. The CDR3 is 16 amino acids. CDR1 is MNHEY, CDR2 SMNVEV, per germline (reference sequence). V was pared by 3 bases and J by 2 bases, with 8 bases of the junction left unmatched. DNA of the CDR3: TGTGCCAGCAGTTTGGACGTTGGCGGGGGGGCCTACGAGCAGTACTTC. It is translated as CASSLDVGGGAYEQYF.

This clone showed up just a few times. The chain links TRBV23-1 to TRBJ2-2; D is ambiguous. TRBV23-1 is an ORF for which the function is uncertain. The CDR3 contains 12 residues. The V gene lost 3 bases and the J gene lost 6 bases, with 5 bases spanning the gap. CDR3 amino acids: CASSHIPGELFF. In nucleotides, the CDR3 is TGCGCCAGCAGTCATATCCCCGGGGAGCTGTTTTTT.

Comments on this clone: Other DNA sequences from this sample encode an identical CDR3 as well. The chain has TRBV5-1 and TRBJ1-1; 7 nucleotides align to TRBD1. The V segment lost 4 bases and the J segment 0 bases; nucleotides outside the gene matches: 3. This CDR3 spans 14 amino acids. Germline values: CDR1 SGHRS, CDR2 YFSETQ. The CDR3 protein is CASSLGTVNTEAFF. In DNA, the CDR3 is TGCGCCAGCAGCCTGGGGACAGTGAACACTGAAGCTTTCTTT.

The gene calls are TRBV6-1 and TRBJ1-6, with D perhaps matching TRBD1 (6 bases). The V end lost 2 bases, the J end lost 14 bases, and 19 bases lay between the germline ends. The germline gives CDR1 MNHNS, CDR2 SASEGT. The CDR3 is 15 residues long. CDR3 loop: CASSEWGGGEGSLHF. The CDR3 nucleotides are TGTGCCAGCAGTGAATGGGGGGGCGGGGAGGGGTCCCTCCACTTT.

The chain has TRBV11-1 and TRBJ2-3, with TRBD1 matching 9 bases. Trimming removed 5 bases from V and 6 bases from J; junction bases left unmatched: 15. Germline V CDR1 and CDR2: SGHAT, FQDESV (reference sequence). CDR3 length: 17 amino acids. The CDR3 protein is CASSRYLTGGLKDTQYF. CDR3 coding DNA: TGTGCCAGCAGCCGTTATTTGACAGGGGGTCTAAAGGATACGCAGTATTTT.

CDR3 region: CASSSQGSEQYF. CDR3 nucleotides: TGTGCCAGCAGCTCCCAAGGGAGCGAGCAGTACTTC. The genes are TRBV7-9 and TRBJ2-7; D is possibly TRBD2 (5 bases). Per germline, CDR1 SEHNR and CDR2 FQNEAQ (reference sequence). V was shortened by 4 bases and J by 6 bases, with 10 bases between the two germline ends. The CDR3 is 12 amino acids.

A few counts support this clone. The genes are TRBV28 and TRBJ2-5; TRBD2 matches 7 bases. The better agreement between TRBJ2-7 and the DNA end casts doubt on the J call. CDR1 MDHEN and CDR2 SYDVKM come from the germline V gene. The CDR3 is 14 residues long. The CDR3 sequence is CASSRGTTLYEQYF. CDR3 sequence (DNA): TGTGCCAGCAGCAGAGGGACTACCCTATACGAGCAGTACTTC.

The V call is TRBV9, the J call TRBJ2-2, with a weak D call TRBD1 (5 bases). Germline V CDR1 and CDR2: SGDLS, YYNGEE. Trimming removed 0 bases from V and 0 bases from J, with 6 bases in between. This CDR3 has 15 residues. In DNA, the CDR3 is TGTGCCAGCAGCGTAGACAGGACGAACACCGGGGAGCTGTTTTTT. As protein: CASSVDRTNTGELFF.

This sequence joins TRBV7-9 and TRBJ1-3; possibly TRBD1 for D (5 bases). CDR1 and CDR2 (germline): SEHNR, FQNEAQ (reference sequence). Trimming took off 4 bases at V and 0 bases at J, with 13 bases between the two ends. The CDR3 has 16 amino acids. This chain's CDR3 is CASSYPQGLSGNTIYF. CDR3 coding DNA: TGTGCCAGCAGCTACCCTCAGGGTCTCTCTGGAAACACCATATATTTT. Using reference TRBV7-9 and TRBJ1-3 for the parts outside the CDR3, the full variable domain is DTGVSQNPRHKITKRGQNVTFRCDPISEHNRLYWYRQTLGQGPEFLTYFQNEAQLEKSRLLSDRFSAERPKGSFSTLEIQRTEQGDSAMYLCASSYPQGLSGNTIYFGEGSWLTVV.

The rearrangement links TRBV5-3 to TRBJ2-2, with TRBD2 matching over 13 bases. TRBV5-3 is designated an ORF whose function remains uncertain. The length of the CDR3 is 18 residues. The V segment lost 1 base and the J segment 3 bases; nucleotides outside the gene matches: 6. CDR3 region: CARSLPLAGGHYTGELFF. CDR3 DNA: TGTGCCAGAAGCTTGCCACTAGCGGGGGGGCACTACACCGGGGAGCTGTTTTTT.

The genes are TRBV7-9 and TRBJ2-6, with a weak D call TRBD1 (6 bases). Trimming removed 6 bases from V and 2 bases from J, with 20 bases in between. Looked up from germline, CDR1 is SEHNR and CDR2 is FQNEAQ (reference sequence). This CDR3 is 18 amino acids long. CDR3 sequence: CASSSALGRGAGANVLTF. CDR3 bases: TGTGCCAGCAGTTCGGCTTTGGGCAGGGGAGCTGGGGCCAACGTCCTGACTTTC.

J is TRBJ1-5 and V is TRBV19; D call uncertain. CDR3 size: 14 residues. Per germline, CDR1 LNHDA and CDR2 SQIVND (reference sequence). The V and J ends lost 3 bases and 2 bases respectively, with 8 bases between them. CDR3 nucleotides: TGTGCCAGTAGTATCGGGTTGGGCAATCAGCCCCAGCATTTT. Its protein is CASSIGLGNQPQHF.

The CDR3 spells CAWTLARNTEAFF. CDR3 DNA sequence: TGTGCCTGGACGTTGGCCCGGAACACTGAAGCTTTCTTT. V usage is TRBV30 and J usage is TRBJ1-1; D gene unclear. The CDR3 is made up of 13 amino acids. V lost 4 bases to trimming and J lost 1 base, with 10 bases between them. Germline V CDR1 and CDR2: GTSNPN, SVGIG (reference sequence).

The table lists this clone with a few counts. The V call is TRBV21-1, the J call TRBJ1-1; TRBD1 was called by the table and not checked on the DNA. TRBV21-1 is described as a pseudogene. The CDR3 consists of 16 residues. The CDR3 nucleotides read TGTGCCAGCAGCAAAGAGGTGGGCAGGGTAAAAACTGAAGCTTTCTTT. As protein: CASSKEVGRVKTEAFF.